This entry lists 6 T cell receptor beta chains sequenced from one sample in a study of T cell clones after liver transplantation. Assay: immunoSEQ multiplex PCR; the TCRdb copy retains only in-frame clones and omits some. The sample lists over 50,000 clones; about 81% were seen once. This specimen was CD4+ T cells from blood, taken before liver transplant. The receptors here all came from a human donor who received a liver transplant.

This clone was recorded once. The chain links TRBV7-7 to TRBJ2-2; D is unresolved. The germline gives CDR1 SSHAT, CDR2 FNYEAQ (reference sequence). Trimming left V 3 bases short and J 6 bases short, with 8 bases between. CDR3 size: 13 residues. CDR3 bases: TGTGCCAGCAGCTTGATCGGGTCCGGGGAGCTGTTTTTT. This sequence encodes CASSLIGSGELFF.

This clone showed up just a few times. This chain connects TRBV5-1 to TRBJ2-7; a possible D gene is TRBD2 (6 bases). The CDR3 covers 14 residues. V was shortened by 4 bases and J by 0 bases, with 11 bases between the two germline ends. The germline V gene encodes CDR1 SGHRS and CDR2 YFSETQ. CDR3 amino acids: CASSASDDSYEQYF. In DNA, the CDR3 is TGCGCCAGCAGCGCTAGCGATGACTCCTACGAGCAGTACTTC.

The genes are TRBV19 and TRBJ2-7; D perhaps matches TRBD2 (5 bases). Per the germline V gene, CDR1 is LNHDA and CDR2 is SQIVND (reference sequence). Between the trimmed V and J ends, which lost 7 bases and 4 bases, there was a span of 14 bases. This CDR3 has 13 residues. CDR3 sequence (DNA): TGTGCCAGTAAGAGCGGAGGCGGGTACGAGCAGTACTTC. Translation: CASKSGGGYEQYF.

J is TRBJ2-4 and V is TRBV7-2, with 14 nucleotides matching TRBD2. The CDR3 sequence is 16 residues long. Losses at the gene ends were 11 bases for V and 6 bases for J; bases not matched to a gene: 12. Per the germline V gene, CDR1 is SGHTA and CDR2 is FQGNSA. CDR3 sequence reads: CASLRAGTSGGNIQYF. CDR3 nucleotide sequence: TGTGCCTCCCTCCGTGCCGGGACTAGCGGGGGAAACATTCAGTACTTC. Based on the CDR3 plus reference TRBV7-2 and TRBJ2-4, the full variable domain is GAGVSQSPSNKVTEKGKDVELRCDPISGHTALYWYRQSLGQGLEFLIYFQGNSAPDKSGLPSDRFSAERTGGSVSTLTIQRTQQEDSAVYLCASLRAGTSGGNIQYFGAGTRLSVL.

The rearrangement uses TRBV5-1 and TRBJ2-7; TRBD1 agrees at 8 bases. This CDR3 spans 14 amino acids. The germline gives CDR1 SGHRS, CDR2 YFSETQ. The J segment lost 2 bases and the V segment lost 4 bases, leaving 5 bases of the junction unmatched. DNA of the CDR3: TGCGCCAGCAGCCCTCAGGGGGCTACCTACGAGCAGTACTTC. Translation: CASSPQGATYEQYF.

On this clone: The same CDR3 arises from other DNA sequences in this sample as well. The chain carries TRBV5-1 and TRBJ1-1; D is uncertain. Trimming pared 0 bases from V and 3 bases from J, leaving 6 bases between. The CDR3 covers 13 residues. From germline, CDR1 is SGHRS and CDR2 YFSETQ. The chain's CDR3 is CASSLARDTEAFF. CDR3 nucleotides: TGCGCCAGCAGCTTGGCGCGGGACACTGAAGCTTTCTTT. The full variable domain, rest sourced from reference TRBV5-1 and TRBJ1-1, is KAGVTQTPRYLIKTRGQQVTLSCSPISGHRSVSWYQQTPGQGLQFLFEYFSETQRNKGNFPGRFSGRQFSNSRSEMNVSTLELGDSALYLCASSLARDTEAFFGQGTRLTVV.